This T cell receptor beta chain was identified in a study of blood T cell repertoires in COVID-19. In the study overall: Acute-phase and convalescent COVID-19 samples originated in the United States, Italy and Spain. In each case, the material was cDNA or gDNA derived from T cells, B-cell-depleted T cells, or PBMCs.

The CDR3 consists of 15 residues. V was clipped by 4 bases and J by 2 bases, with 12 bases between them. Per germline, CDR1 LNHNV and CDR2 YYDKDF (reference sequence). Some clones are missing from TCRdb's copy, which holds only in-frame ones; the method was immunoSEQ multiplex PCR. The sample has about 300,000 clones, about nine tenths seen once. Seattle patients were enrolled while actively infected and followed longitudinally. The rearrangement uses TRBV15 and TRBJ2-1; tentatively, D is TRBD2 (6 bases). The source material was peripheral blood. The source of this sequence is a woman between 25 and 40 years old with COVID-19, enrolled during active disease. The CDR3 coding sequence is TGTGCCACCAGCAAGACTAGAGGTGCCTACAATGAGCAGTTCTTC. This codes for CATSKTRGAYNEQFF.